The 20 T cell receptor beta chains in this list originate from one sample, sequenced in a study of Graves' ophthalmopathy and Graves' hyperthyroidism. Amplification of the TCR beta CDR3 regions used RNA transcripts (as template). RT-PCR with HTBI primers came first, then second-round multiplex PCR. Using its own MiXCR run on the multiplex PCR reads, TCRdb lists one record per CDR3 protein. Among under 60,000 distinct CDR3 sequences listed, around 50% were seen once. Source material: peripheral blood. Receptors originate from an adult woman with Graves' ophthalmopathy.

V usage is TRBV20-1 and J usage is TRBJ2-7; 10 bases are shared with TRBD1. Germline V CDR1 and CDR2: DFQATT, SNEGSKA (reference sequence). The CDR3 consists of 14 residues. Trimming took 5 bases from V and 1 from J; bases not matched to a gene: 5. CDR3 loop: CSALRQGASYEQYF. CDR3 bases: TGCAGTGCTCTCAGACAGGGGGCGTCCTACGAGCAGTACTTC.

The rearrangement links TRBV20-1 to TRBJ2-5; 11 nucleotides match TRBD2. V was clipped by 3 bases and J by 5 bases; unmatched bases: 8. The CDR3 contains 15 residues. Germline-derived CDR1 and CDR2 are DFQATT and SNEGSKA (reference sequence). The CDR3, as DNA: TGCAGTGCTAGGGGTCTAGCGGGAGGTGCGGAGACCCAGTACTTC. Its protein is CSARGLAGGAETQYF.

Turning to this clonotype: Lacking the conserved final phenylalanine or tryptophan, this CDR3 likely reflects a read error. The V and J genes are TRBV14 and TRBJ2-3; unclear D gene. The CDR3 sequence is 12 residues long. The V gene's germline CDR1 is SGHDN and CDR2 FVKESK. The DNA of the CDR3 is TGTGCCAGCAGCCAAAACACAGATAAGCAGTATTAT. Translated: CASSQNTDKQYY.

CDR3 amino acids: CASSNQGTSYEQYF. Here the CDR3 DNA reads TGTGCCAGTAGTAATCAGGGTACGTCCTACGAGCAGTACTTC. V is TRBV19 and J is TRBJ2-7; perhaps TRBD1 as D (5 bases). V shed 4 bases and J shed 1 base, with 11 bases lying between them. CDR3 length: 14 amino acids. CDR1 and CDR2 from the germline V gene are LNHDA and SQIVND (reference sequence).

This clonotype is deemed medium-sized (0.01 to 0.1%). V and J are TRBV19 and TRBJ1-2; perhaps TRBD1 as D (5 bases). The CDR3 has 13 amino acids. V was shortened by 7 bases and J by 5 bases, with 14 bases between the two germline ends. Per germline, CDR1 LNHDA and CDR2 SQIVND (reference sequence). The CDR3 here is CASTPFGGYGYTF. For the CDR3, the DNA is TGTGCCAGTACACCCTTTGGGGGGTATGGCTACACCTTC.

Many counts were recorded for this clonotype. The chain links TRBV7-2 to TRBJ2-5; unclear D gene. The CDR3 extends over 13 amino acids. CDR1 and CDR2 (germline): SGHTA, FQGNSA. The V end was cut by 5 bases, the J end by 2 bases, with 9 bases between. CDR3 DNA: TGTGCCAGCAGCCGAATGGAGCAAGAGACCCAGTACTTC. It codes for CASSRMEQETQYF.

This clonotype has only one observation. The V gene is TRBV2, the J gene TRBJ2-2, with 11 bases lining up with TRBD1. The V segment lost 6 bases and the J segment 5 bases; nucleotides outside the gene matches: 5. The length of the CDR3 is 15 residues. The V gene's germline CDR1 is SNHLY and CDR2 FYNNEI. This CDR3 reads CASRDRGQGTGELFF. CDR3 sequence (DNA): TGTGCCAGCAGGGACAGGGGGCAGGGGACCGGGGAGCTGTTTTTT.

Many counts were recorded for this clonotype. This chain uses TRBV27 with TRBJ2-3; TRBD1 might be the D (5 bases). There are 13 residues in the CDR3. The germline V gene encodes CDR1 MNHEY and CDR2 SMNVEV (reference sequence). V was pared by 5 bases and J by 9 bases, with 15 bases between. Here the CDR3 reads CASSARQPTTQYF. CDR3 bases: TGTGCCAGCAGTGCCCGACAGCCTACAACGCAGTATTTT.

This clonotype was observed many times. V gene TRBV28 combines with J gene TRBJ2-7; D uncertain. Germline lookup yields CDR1 MDHEN and CDR2 SYDVKM. The CDR3 has 13 residues. The V end was cut by 5 bases, the J end by 5 bases, with 13 bases between. The CDR3 is CASSPPAIHEQYF. The CDR3 DNA follows: TGTGCCAGCAGTCCCCCGGCAATCCACGAGCAGTACTTC.

Points on this clonotype: This may be a read error, as it is one base from a much larger clone. The chain employs TRBV28 and TRBJ2-4; no firm D call. Looked up from germline, CDR1 is MDHEN and CDR2 is SYDVKM. Trimming stripped 5 bases from V and 11 bases from J, with 10 bases between. The CDR3 contains 11 residues. The CDR3 DNA reads as TGTGCCAGCAGTGTAGATTGGGTTCAGTACTTC. It yields the protein CASSVDWVQYF.

This clonotype was observed many times. The chain employs TRBV15 and TRBJ1-4; D gene ambiguous. CDR3 size: 13 residues. From germline, CDR1 is LNHNV and CDR2 YYDKDF (reference sequence). V lost 0 bases, J lost 8 bases, and 7 bases lay in between. In DNA, the CDR3 is TGTGCCACCAGCAGAGATCCGGGGGAAAAACTGTTTTTT. Amino acid sequence: CATSRDPGEKLFF.

V and J are TRBV9 and TRBJ2-2; D is undetermined. V gave up 3 bases and J gave up 4 bases, with 10 bases separating them. The germline V gene has CDR1 SGDLS and CDR2 YYNGEE. This CDR3 region has 14 residues. CDR3 nucleotides: TGTGCCAGCAGCGGGTTGGGATTCACCGGGGAGCTGTTTTTT. Its translation is CASSGLGFTGELFF.

V is TRBV6-2 or TRBV6-3 and J is TRBJ1-4, with unresolved D. Germline lookup yields CDR1 MNHEY and CDR2 SVGEGT. V shed 6 bases and J shed 7 bases, with 15 bases lying between them. The CDR3 is 14 residues long. The CDR3 DNA reads as TGTGCCAGCAGGGCGGGGAAAGGGAGTGAAAAACTGTTTTTT. Protein product: CASRAGKGSEKLFF.

There are many counts of this clonotype. The chain combines TRBV12-3 or TRBV12-4 with TRBJ1-1; D is uncertain. The CDR3 is made up of 13 amino acids. Trimming shortened V by 3 bases and J by 2 bases, and 7 bases separated the two germline ends. The DNA of the CDR3 is TGTGCCAGCAGTTTTCCCGGAAACACTGAAGCTTTCTTT. It specifies CASSFPGNTEAFF.

A single count supports this clonotype. The chain employs TRBV20-1 and TRBJ2-1; 7 nucleotides line up with TRBD2. The CDR3 loop spans 15 amino acids. CDR1 and CDR2 from the germline V gene are DFQATT and SNEGSKA (reference sequence). V dropped 5 bases and J dropped 1; count of bases not matched to a gene: 8. The CDR3 reads CSASSWRGSYNEQFF. For the CDR3, the DNA is TGCAGTGCTTCCTCCTGGCGGGGGTCCTACAATGAGCAGTTCTTC.

J is TRBJ2-7 and V is TRBV27, with D hard to call. The CDR3 length is 14 residues. Germline V CDR1 and CDR2: MNHEY, SMNVEV (reference sequence). The germline V and J ends were trimmed by 6 bases and 7 bases, with 19 bases remaining between them. The CDR3 DNA follows: TGTGCCAGCAGGGGTGAACTGGGTGCCGGGGAGCAGTACTTC. As protein: CASRGELGAGEQYF.

This clonotype was detected ten times or more. The chain joins TRBV6-6 to TRBJ1-1; D ambiguous. Trimming left V 5 bases short and J 6 bases short, with 16 bases between. The germline gives CDR1 MNHNY, CDR2 SVGAGI (reference sequence). The CDR3 totals 14 residues. CDR3 protein: CASSGPPGYAEAFF. CDR3 in DNA: TGTGCCAGCAGTGGACCCCCAGGCTACGCTGAAGCTTTCTTT.

As to this clonotype: Likely a read error: the CDR3 ends without its conserved phenylalanine or tryptophan. The chain couples TRBV12-3 or TRBV12-4 to TRBJ1-2; a weak D match, TRBD1 (5 bases). The CDR3 is 13 amino acids. The CDR3 DNA reads TGCGCCAGCTATGGGGCCGAGGTTAATGGCTACACCCTC. It encodes CASYGAEVNGYTL.

This clonotype has at least ten counts. The chain has TRBV7-2 and TRBJ2-7; TRBD2 aligns across 8 bases. CDR3 length: 16 residues. Germline trimming cut 3 bases from V and 3 bases from J; bases unmatched to any gene: 10. Looked up from germline, CDR1 is SGHTA and CDR2 is FQGNSA. The CDR3 spells CASSFGGREENYEQYF. The CDR3 DNA follows: TGTGCCAGCAGCTTTGGGGGGCGGGAGGAGAACTACGAGCAGTACTTC.

This clonotype was observed at least ten times. A much bigger clone sits one base away, suggesting this may be a read error. The V call is TRBV20-1, the J call TRBJ2-7; TRBD2 aligns across 11 bases. The CDR3 is made up of 16 amino acids. Germline CDR1 reads DFQATT; CDR2 reads SNEGSKA (reference sequence). V trimming: 6 bases; J trimming: 4 bases; junction bases outside the gene matches: 14. This chain's CDR3 is CSAVGETSGRTYEQYF. As DNA, the CDR3 is TGCAGTGCGGTGGGAGAAACTAGCGGGAGAACGTACGAGCAGTACTTC.